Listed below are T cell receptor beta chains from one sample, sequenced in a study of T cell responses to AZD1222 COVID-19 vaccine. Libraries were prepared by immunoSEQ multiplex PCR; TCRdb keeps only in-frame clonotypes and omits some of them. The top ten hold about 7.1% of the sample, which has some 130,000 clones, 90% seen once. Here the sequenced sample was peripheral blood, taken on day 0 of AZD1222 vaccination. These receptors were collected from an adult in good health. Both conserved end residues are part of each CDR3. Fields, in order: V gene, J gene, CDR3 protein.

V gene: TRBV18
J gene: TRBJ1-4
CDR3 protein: CASSPRSSATNEKLFF

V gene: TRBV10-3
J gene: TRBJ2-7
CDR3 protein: CAISESDTGSYEQYF

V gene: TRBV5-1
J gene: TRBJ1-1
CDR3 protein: CASSLVPLMNTEAFF

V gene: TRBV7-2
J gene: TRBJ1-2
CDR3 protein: CASSLARDGYTF

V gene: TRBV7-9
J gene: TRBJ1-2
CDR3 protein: CASSLGQGLDYGYTF

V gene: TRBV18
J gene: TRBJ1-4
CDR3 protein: CASSPRQSNEKLFF

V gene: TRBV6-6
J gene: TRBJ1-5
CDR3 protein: CASSSTGSVNQPQHF

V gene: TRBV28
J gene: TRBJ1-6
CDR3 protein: CASSLSGQGVSPLHF

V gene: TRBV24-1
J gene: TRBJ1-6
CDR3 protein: CATSDPPGQRALVDNSPLHF

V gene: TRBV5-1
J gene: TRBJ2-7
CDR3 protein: CASSLGHGSWEQYF

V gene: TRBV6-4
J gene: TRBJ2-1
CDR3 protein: CASSDSTSGVNEQFF

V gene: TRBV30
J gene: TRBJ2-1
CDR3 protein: CAWSPRESEQFF

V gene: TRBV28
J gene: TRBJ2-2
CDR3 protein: CASSAPGQGSGELFF

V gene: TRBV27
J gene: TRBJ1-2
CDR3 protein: CASSSLGFGYTF

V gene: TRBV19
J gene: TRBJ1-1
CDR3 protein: CASSGGGSGNTEAFF

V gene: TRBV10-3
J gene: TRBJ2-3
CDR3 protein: CAISEGIRTDTQYF

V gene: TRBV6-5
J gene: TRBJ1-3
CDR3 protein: CASSSFPGNTIYF

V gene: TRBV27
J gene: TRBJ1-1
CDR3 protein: CASSLRQHTEAFF

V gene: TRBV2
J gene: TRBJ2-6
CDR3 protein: CASSDLVQAVLTF

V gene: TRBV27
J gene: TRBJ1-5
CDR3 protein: CASSLSLSPGGQPQHF

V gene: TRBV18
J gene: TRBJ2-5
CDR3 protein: CASSPGLAGETQYF

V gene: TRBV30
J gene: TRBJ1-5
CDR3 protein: CAWSYRGGREPQHF

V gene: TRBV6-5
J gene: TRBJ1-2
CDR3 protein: CASSYDRGFRYGYTF